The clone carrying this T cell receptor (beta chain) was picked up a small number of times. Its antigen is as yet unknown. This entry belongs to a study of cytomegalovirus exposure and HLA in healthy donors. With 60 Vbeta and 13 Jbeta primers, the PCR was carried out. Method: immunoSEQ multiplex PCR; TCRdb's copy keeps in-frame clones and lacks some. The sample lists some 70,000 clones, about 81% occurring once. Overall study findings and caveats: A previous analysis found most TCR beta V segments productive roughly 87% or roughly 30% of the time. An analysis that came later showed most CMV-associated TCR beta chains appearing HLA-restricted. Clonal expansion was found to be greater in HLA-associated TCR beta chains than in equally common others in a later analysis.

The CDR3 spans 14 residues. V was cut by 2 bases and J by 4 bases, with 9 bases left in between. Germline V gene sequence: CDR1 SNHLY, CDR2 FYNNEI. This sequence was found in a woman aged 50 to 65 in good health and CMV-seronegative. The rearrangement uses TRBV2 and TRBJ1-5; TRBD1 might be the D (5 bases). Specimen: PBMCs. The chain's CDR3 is CASSEQGANQPQHF. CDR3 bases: TGTGCCAGCAGTGAACAGGGCGCTAATCAGCCCCAGCATTTT. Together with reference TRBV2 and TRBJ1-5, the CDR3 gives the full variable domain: EPEVTQTPSHQVTQMGQEVILRCVPISNHLYFYWYRQILGQKVEFLVSFYNNEISEKSEIFDDQFSVERPDGSNFTLKIRSTKLEDSAMYFCASSEQGANQPQHFGDGTRLSIL.